The 26 T cell receptor beta chains listed next were all sequenced from one sample in a study of glioma-infiltrating T cells. Using RNA template, CDR3s of TCR alpha and beta were amplified with iRepertoire arm-PCR. TCRdb fed the multiplex PCR reads into MiXCR, producing one record per CDR3 protein. This sample has about 210,000 distinct CDR3 sequences; more than 25% occur once, and the top ten carry 20% to 25%. Source material: glioma tissue, nonneoplastic brain tissue, or PBMCs (not recorded which). These receptors were obtained from a human donor with low-grade glioma or glioblastoma, undergoing nonglioma brain surgery, or in good health (not recorded which).

As DNA, the CDR3 is TGTGCCAGTAGTATCGACGGCAATGAGCAGTTCTTC. Translated: CASSIDGNEQFF. The chain recombines TRBV19 with TRBJ2-1, with D unclear. This CDR3 contains 12 residues. Germline V gives CDR1 LNHDA, CDR2 SQIVND (reference sequence). Deletions cut 3 bases from V and 6 bases from J, with 6 bases between. The variable domain in full, with the rest retrieved from reference TRBV19 and TRBJ2-1, is DGGITQSPKYLFRKEGQNVTLSCEQNLNHDAMYWYRQDPGQGLRLIYYSQIVNDFQKGDIAEGYSVSREKKESFPLTVTSAQKNPTAFYLCASSIDGNEQFFGPGTRLTVL.

Many counts were recorded for this clonotype. This rearrangement joins TRBV20-1 to TRBJ2-7; 8 bases are a match to TRBD2. CDR1 and CDR2 (germline): DFQATT, SNEGSKA (reference sequence). The CDR3 is 16 amino acids. V lost 1 base, J lost 5 bases, and 13 bases stayed unmatched. As DNA, the CDR3 is TGCAGTGCTAGAGTAAACACGGGAGGGCCTTACGACGAGCAGTACTTC. Protein sequence: CSARVNTGGPYDEQYF.

With respect to this clonotype: A much larger clonotype is one base distant, so this may be a read error. V is TRBV28 and J is TRBJ2-7; no reliable D call. The CDR3 is 14 amino acids. Germline loops: CDR1 MDHEN, CDR2 SYDVKM. Trimming took off 2 bases at V and 6 bases at J, with 14 bases between the two ends. CDR3 region: CASSLNPGLREQYF. The CDR3 region has the DNA TGTGCCAGCAGTTTAAACCCCGGGCTACGCGAGCAGTACTTC.

There are many counts of this clonotype. The rearrangement uses TRBV7-6 and TRBJ1-2, with D unclear. The CDR3 spans 15 residues. The V gene's germline CDR1 is SGHVS and CDR2 FNYEAQ. V gave up 1 base and J gave up 4 bases, with 13 bases separating them. The chain's CDR3 is CASSLESSSSYGYTF. The CDR3 coding sequence is TGTGCCAGCAGCTTAGAATCTTCCAGTAGCTATGGCTACACCTTC.

The table lists this clonotype with many counts. The chain carries TRBV7-9 and TRBJ2-7, with 8 bases matching TRBD1. This CDR3 contains 14 residues. Losses at the gene ends were 0 bases for V and 4 bases for J; bases not matched to a gene: 2. Germline assignment: CDR1 SEHNR and CDR2 FQNEAQ (reference sequence). The CDR3: CASSLADREYEQYF. In DNA, the CDR3 is TGTGCCAGCAGCTTAGCGGACAGGGAGTACGAGCAGTACTTC.

With regard to this clonotype: This may be a read error, as it is one base from a much larger clone. The rearrangement links TRBV7-9 to TRBJ2-7, with a weak D call TRBD2 (6 bases). The germline V gene has CDR1 SEHNR and CDR2 FQNEAQ (reference sequence). The CDR3 has 15 amino acids. V gave up 8 bases and J gave up 0 bases, with 17 bases separating them. The CDR3 region has the DNA TGTGCCAGCGGTCGGGGGATGGAGAGCTCCTACGAGCAGTACTTC. Translating it yields CASGRGMESSYEQYF.

The chain joins TRBV15 to TRBJ1-1; TRBD1 matches at 8 bases. The germline gives CDR1 LNHNV, CDR2 YYDKDF (reference sequence). The CDR3 totals 15 residues. Losses at the gene ends were 3 bases for V and 0 bases for J; bases not matched to a gene: 3. In DNA form, the CDR3 reads TGTGCCACCAGCAGCCTGGGACAGGTGAACACTGAAGCTTTCTTT. It yields the protein CATSSLGQVNTEAFF.

This clonotype came up a few times. The chain joins TRBV30 to TRBJ2-3, with 8 nucleotides matching TRBD1. V lost 2 bases, J lost 1 base, and 5 bases stayed unmatched. Germline CDR1 GTSNPN, CDR2 SVGIG (reference sequence). The CDR3 consists of 15 residues. The CDR3 DNA is TGTGCCTGGAGTCAGGGGGCTCTGGGCACAGATACGCAGTATTTT. This codes for CAWSQGALGTDTQYF.

This clonotype was found many times. V gene TRBV30 combines with J gene TRBJ1-5, with unresolved D. Germline V gene lookup returns CDR1 GTSNPN and CDR2 SVGIG (reference sequence). The CDR3 has 14 amino acids. With 0 bases removed from V and 3 bases from J, the gap between germline ends came to 9 bases. CDR3 in amino acids: CAWSVLSYNQPQHF. The CDR3 nucleotides are TGTGCCTGGAGTGTACTGAGCTACAATCAGCCCCAGCATTTT.

There are many counts of this clonotype. This rearrangement joins TRBV20-1 to TRBJ2-7; D call uncertain. V shed 6 bases and J shed 5 bases, with 11 bases lying between them. CDR1 DFQATT and CDR2 SNEGSKA come from the germline V gene (reference sequence). The CDR3 has 11 residues. CDR3 in amino acids: CSAVWIDEQYF. The DNA of the CDR3 is TGCAGTGCGGTTTGGATCGACGAGCAGTACTTC.

This clonotype was detected many times. The V gene is TRBV2, the J gene TRBJ1-5, with D possibly matching TRBD1 (5 bases). V was trimmed by 4 bases and J by 7 bases, leaving 14 bases between them. The CDR3 contains 14 residues. Germline lookup yields CDR1 SNHLY and CDR2 FYNNEI. DNA for the CDR3: TGTGCCAGCAGTGGAAGTCAGGGAGTGCAGCCCCAGCATTTT. Residues: CASSGSQGVQPQHF.

V is TRBV5-1 and J is TRBJ2-1; a possible D gene is TRBD2 (6 bases). The V and J ends lost 4 bases and 8 bases respectively, with 22 bases between them. This CDR3 comprises 16 residues. Per germline, CDR1 SGHRS and CDR2 YFSETQ. The DNA for the CDR3 is TGCGCCAGCAGCCCAGTGGCGGGAAGGCCGAGGTATGAGCAGTTCTTC. Its translation is CASSPVAGRPRYEQFF.

Ten or more counts support this clonotype. V usage is TRBV15 and J usage is TRBJ2-1, with 9 bases fitting TRBD2. The CDR3 is 15 amino acids. The V gene end was trimmed by 5 bases and the J gene end by 6 bases; junction bases not matched to a gene: 8. CDR1 and CDR2 (germline): LNHNV, YYDKDF (reference sequence). For the CDR3, the DNA is TGTGCCACCAGCGAGATAGCGGGAGATATCAATGAGCAGTTCTTC. Translating it yields CATSEIAGDINEQFF. The full variable domain, with the rest looked up from reference TRBV15 and TRBJ2-1, is DAMVIQNPRYQVTQFGKPVTLSCSQTLNHNVMYWYQQKSSQAPKLLFHYYDKDFNNEADTPDNFQSRRPNTSFCFLDIRSPGLGDTAMYLCATSEIAGDINEQFFGPGTRLTVL.

A remark on this clonotype: In this CDR3 the conserved last residue, phenylalanine or tryptophan, is missing, so a read error is likely. V usage is TRBV7-9 and J usage is TRBJ2-7; D is ambiguous. The CDR3 is made up of 11 amino acids. Per germline, CDR1 SEHNR and CDR2 FQNEAQ (reference sequence). CDR3 sequence reads: CASSFQDDQYS. CDR3 coding DNA: TGTGCCAGCAGCTTTCAGGACGATCAGTACTCC.

This clonotype has a count of ten or more. The rearrangement uses TRBV2 and TRBJ2-1; 9 positions match TRBD2. Germline CDR1 reads SNHLY; CDR2 reads FYNNEI. V lost 2 bases, J lost 2 bases, and 1 base stayed unmatched. The CDR3 is 15 residues long. The CDR3 coding sequence is TGTGCCAGCAGTGAACAGCGGGAGGCCTACAATGAGCAGTTCTTC. Its translation is CASSEQREAYNEQFF. Combining the CDR3 with reference TRBV2 and TRBJ2-1 gives the whole variable domain EPEVTQTPSHQVTQMGQEVILRCVPISNHLYFYWYRQILGQKVEFLVSFYNNEISEKSEIFDDQFSVERPDGSNFTLKIRSTKLEDSAMYFCASSEQREAYNEQFFGPGTRLTVL.

This clonotype was observed at least ten times. The genes are TRBV29-1 and TRBJ1-1, with D perhaps matching TRBD1 (6 bases). This CDR3 has 13 amino acids. Trimming shortened V by 8 bases and J by 4 bases, and 17 bases separated the two germline ends. Looked up from germline, CDR1 is SQVTM and CDR2 is ANQGSEA. This chain's CDR3 is CSFRRGMFTEAFF. Written as DNA, the CDR3 is TGCAGCTTTCGCAGGGGCATGTTCACTGAAGCTTTCTTT.

This clonotype was found many times. The V and J genes are TRBV4-1 and TRBJ2-3; D call uncertain. Trimming cost V 1 base and J 4 bases, with 15 bases left between them. This CDR3 is 16 amino acids long. Germline V gives CDR1 MGHRA, CDR2 YSYEKL. For the CDR3, the DNA is TGCGCCAGCAGCCAAGGGGCCCCCCCTATCCCAGATACGCAGTATTTT. This gives the protein CASSQGAPPIPDTQYF.

This clonotype was detected many times. The chain uses TRBV10-3 and TRBJ2-7; 13 positions match TRBD2. V was clipped by 10 bases and J by 4 bases; unmatched bases: 4. CDR1 and CDR2 (germline): ENHRY, SYGVKD. This CDR3 comprises 13 residues. For the CDR3, the DNA is TGTGCCACCCGGACTAGCGGGAGTTACGAGCAGTACTTC. Its translation is CATRTSGSYEQYF.

This clonotype has ten or more counts. The chain couples TRBV7-9 to TRBJ1-2; D not resolved. Germline V gene lookup returns CDR1 SEHNR and CDR2 FQNEAQ (reference sequence). Trimming pared 4 bases from V and 0 bases from J, leaving 6 bases between. The CDR3 consists of 13 residues. This CDR3 reads CASSSIANYGYTF. DNA for the CDR3: TGTGCCAGCAGCTCCATAGCTAACTATGGCTACACCTTC.

The J gene is TRBJ1-4, the V gene TRBV2, with D possibly being TRBD1 (5 bases). CDR1 and CDR2 (germline): SNHLY, FYNNEI. The CDR3 totals 13 residues. V lost 6 bases to trimming and J lost 4 bases, with 9 bases between them. The CDR3, as DNA: TGTGCCAGCAGAAGACAGCTTAATGAAAAACTGTTTTTT. Protein sequence: CASRRQLNEKLFF.

This clonotype was detected many times. The V call is TRBV24-1, the J call TRBJ2-3, with 7 bases lining up with TRBD1. The CDR3 is 16 residues long. The J segment lost 0 bases and the V segment lost 4 bases, leaving 6 bases of the junction unmatched. Germline CDR1 is KGHDR and CDR2 is SFDVKD. The CDR3 reads CATSDHPTGSTDTQYF. CDR3 coding DNA: TGTGCCACCAGTGACCACCCGACAGGGAGCACAGATACGCAGTATTTT.

This clonotype was seen ten or more times. The gene calls are TRBV27 and TRBJ1-1, with 8 nucleotides matching TRBD1. The CDR3 has 14 amino acids. CDR1 MNHEY and CDR2 SMNVEV come from the germline V gene (reference sequence). V was clipped by 2 bases and J by 2 bases; unmatched bases: 1. CDR3 region: CASSLQGANTEAFF. In nucleotides, the CDR3 is TGTGCCAGCAGTTTACAGGGGGCAAACACTGAAGCTTTCTTT.

The chain combines TRBV3-1 with TRBJ1-1; unclear D gene. The CDR3 has 14 residues. Germline V lookup: CDR1 LGHDT, CDR2 YNNKEL (reference sequence). Trimming took off 1 base at V and 1 base at J, with 7 bases between the two ends. The CDR3 DNA reads as TGTGCCAGCAGCCAAGGCGACGGGAACACTGAAGCTTTCTTT. This translates into CASSQGDGNTEAFF.

V is TRBV5-4 and J is TRBJ2-1, with unresolved D. V was cut by 0 bases and J by 4 bases, with 11 bases left in between. The CDR3 extends over 15 amino acids. CDR1 and CDR2 (germline): SGHNT, YYREEE (reference sequence). The CDR3 is CASSLGGMTYNEQFF. In DNA form, the CDR3 reads TGTGCCAGCAGCTTGGGGGGAATGACATACAATGAGCAGTTCTTC.

This clonotype was seen only a few times. CDR3 DNA: TGCGCCAGCAGCACGGGACAACTAGCTAATTCACCCCTCCACTTT. This codes for CASSTGQLANSPLHF. The chain recombines TRBV5-1 with TRBJ1-6; D is possibly TRBD1 (6 bases). The V and J ends lost 4 bases and 6 bases respectively, with 14 bases between them. From germline, CDR1 is SGHRS and CDR2 YFSETQ. There are 15 residues in the CDR3.

Comments on this clonotype: No conserved phenylalanine or tryptophan ends this CDR3, so it is likely a read error. The DNA is left out, because the CDR3 cannot be placed on it with certainty; the CDR3 is given as TCRdb lists it. J is TRBJ1-1 and V is TRBV20-1; TRBD1 is taken as the D call from the table, unchecked against the DNA. Germline V gene data show CDR1 as DFQATT and CDR2 as SNEGSKA (reference sequence). The CDR3 numbers 13 amino acids, ends counted. CDR3 sequence: CSAFQAWGTEDFL.